These 27 T cell receptor beta chains were sequenced from one sample in a study of OX40 agonist ivuxolimab in advanced cancers. Sequencing used immunoSEQ multiplex PCR; TCRdb keeps in-frame clones, though not all of them. The sample shows 100,000 or so clones, 90% of them seen only once. The sequencing here drew on CD4+ or CD8+ T cells sorted from blood, taken in a trial of the OX40 agonist ivuxolimab. These receptors all come from an adult with an advanced solid tumor such as melanoma, head and neck, liver or kidney cancer.

This chain connects TRBV9 to TRBJ1-3; 7 nucleotides line up with TRBD1. J lost 4 bases, V lost 3 bases, and 4 bases had no gene match. CDR3 length: 14 residues. Germline V gene sequence: CDR1 SGDLS, CDR2 YYNGEE. CDR3 DNA: TGTGCCAGCAGCGGACAGGGCTGGGGAAACACCATATATTTT. As protein: CASSGQGWGNTIYF.

In DNA, the CDR3 is TGTGCCAGTAGTATAATGGGGCAGGGTGGCGGCGGTGAGCAGTTCTTC. The encoded protein is CASSIMGQGGGGEQFF. This chain uses TRBV19 with TRBJ2-1; a weak D match, TRBD1 (5 bases). The germline V and J ends were trimmed by 2 bases and 9 bases, with 20 bases remaining between them. Germline CDR1 reads LNHDA; CDR2 reads SQIVND (reference sequence). The CDR3 runs 16 residues.

This clone was counted between two and nine times. The V call is TRBV10-2, the J call TRBJ1-1; D is perhaps TRBD1 (5 bases). Germline CDR1 reads WSHSY; CDR2 reads SAAADI. Trimming took 7 bases from V and 2 from J, leaving 11 bases between them. The CDR3 spans 13 residues. CDR3 amino acids: CASKGAGNTEAFF. The DNA for the CDR3 is TGCGCCAGCAAAGGGGCCGGTAACACTGAAGCTTTCTTT.

The rearrangement uses TRBV7-9 and TRBJ2-3, with D unresolved. The CDR3 loop spans 12 amino acids. CDR1 is SEHNR and CDR2 is FQNEAQ in the germline V gene (reference sequence). V lost 5 bases to trimming and J lost 9 bases, with 12 bases between them. The CDR3 DNA reads TGTGCCAGCAGCCCCACCGGCAACACGCAGTATTTT. It is translated as CASSPTGNTQYF.

The V and J genes are TRBV27 and TRBJ2-1; D call uncertain. This CDR3 has 13 residues. The V end was cut by 6 bases, the J end by 5 bases, with 11 bases between. Germline CDR1 and CDR2: MNHEY and SMNVEV (reference sequence). The CDR3 reads CASRQINDNEQFF. CDR3 bases: TGTGCCAGCAGACAGATTAATGACAATGAGCAGTTCTTC.

The chain employs TRBV7-9 and TRBJ2-7, with 7 bases that match TRBD2. The CDR3 is made up of 12 amino acids. CDR1 SEHNR and CDR2 FQNEAQ come from the germline V gene (reference sequence). J was trimmed by 5 bases and V by 3 bases; bases with no gene match: 1. CDR3 in amino acids: CASSFGLDEQYF. The CDR3 DNA follows: TGTGCCAGCAGCTTCGGACTAGACGAGCAGTACTTC.

The table lists this clone with a count of one. The gene calls are TRBV2 and TRBJ2-6; D is unresolved. There are 14 residues in the CDR3. V lost 8 bases and J lost 0, with 8 bases in between. Germline CDR1 is SNHLY and CDR2 is FYNNEI. This chain's CDR3 is CASGTYSGANVLTF. CDR3 DNA sequence: TGTGCCAGCGGAACGTACTCTGGGGCCAACGTCCTGACTTTC.

This clone was seen more than once but under ten times. The chain carries TRBV12-5 and TRBJ2-2, with TRBD2 matching 10 bases. The CDR3 totals 18 residues. V shed 3 bases, J shed 7 bases, and the junction held 14 bases outside the gene matches. Germline CDR1 and CDR2: LGHNT and FRNRAP. CDR3 nucleotide sequence: TGTGCTAGTGGTTTCCTCCCCGACGGGACTAGCGCGATCGGGGAGCTGTTTTTT. Residues: CASGFLPDGTSAIGELFF.

This sequence joins TRBV15 and TRBJ1-2; 8 nucleotides align to TRBD1. The CDR3 runs 18 residues. CDR1 is LNHNV, CDR2 YYDKDF, per germline (reference sequence). J was trimmed by 5 bases and V by 1 base; bases with no gene match: 15. This CDR3 is CATSRVRQGAVRPYGYTF. CDR3 sequence (DNA): TGTGCCACCAGCAGAGTCAGGCAGGGGGCAGTAAGGCCTTATGGCTACACCTTC.

The chain uses TRBV28 and TRBJ1-4; the D is unclear. This CDR3 has 15 amino acids. V gave up 3 bases and J gave up 4 bases, with 12 bases separating them. From germline, CDR1 is MDHEN and CDR2 SYDVKM. CDR3 sequence reads: CASSFTSGVNEKLFF. The CDR3 nucleotides are TGTGCCAGCAGTTTTACATCAGGCGTTAATGAAAAACTGTTTTTT.

This sequence joins TRBV14 and TRBJ2-7; D unresolved. The V and J ends lost 5 bases and 4 bases respectively, with 6 bases between them. In germline, CDR1 is SGHDN, CDR2 FVKESK. The CDR3 covers 11 residues. The chain's CDR3 is CASSSPYEQYF. The CDR3 region has the DNA TGTGCCAGCAGCTCCCCTTACGAGCAGTACTTC.

V and J are TRBV14 and TRBJ2-7, with TRBD2 identical over 12 bases. J was trimmed by 12 bases and V by 6 bases; bases with no gene match: 6. The CDR3 contains 12 residues. The germline V gene has CDR1 SGHDN and CDR2 FVKESK. CDR3 region: CASSSTSGRVYF. For the CDR3, the DNA is TGTGCCAGCAGTTCGACTAGCGGGAGAGTGTACTTC.

The genes are TRBV5-1 and TRBJ2-7, with D hard to call. CDR1 SGHRS and CDR2 YFSETQ come from the germline V gene. The CDR3 is 15 residues long. Deletions cut 0 bases from V and 0 bases from J, with 10 bases between. CDR3 sequence: CASSLGASSSYEQYF. The CDR3 DNA follows: TGCGCCAGCAGCTTGGGGGCCTCAAGCTCCTACGAGCAGTACTTC.

The chain links TRBV6-4 to TRBJ2-2, with D possibly matching TRBD2 (5 bases). Trimming cost V 4 bases and J 7 bases, with 10 bases left between them. This CDR3 has 13 residues. Germline values: CDR1 MRHNA, CDR2 SNTAGT. The CDR3 DNA reads as TGTGCCAGCAGTGTCCAACTAGGCGGGGAGCTGTTTTTT. Its protein product is CASSVQLGGELFF.

J is TRBJ1-1 and V is TRBV6-5; D ambiguous. Germline lookup yields CDR1 MNHEY and CDR2 SVGAGI. The CDR3 spans 13 residues. Trimming took off 4 bases at V and 8 bases at J, with 14 bases between the two ends. The CDR3, as DNA: TGTGCCAGCAGTTTATTTTCCGGAGAAGAAGCTTTCTTT. This sequence encodes CASSLFSGEEAFF.

The gene calls are TRBV7-2 and TRBJ1-2, with no clear D. Trimming cost V 1 base and J 0 bases, with 9 bases left between them. The CDR3 has 15 amino acids. The germline CDR1 and CDR2 sequences are SGHTA and FQGNSA. The CDR3, as DNA: TGTGCCAGCAGCTTAGAGGGATTGGCTAACTATGGCTACACCTTC. It specifies CASSLEGLANYGYTF.

The chain is built from TRBV6-5 and TRBJ2-7; 10 bases are shared with TRBD2. The CDR3 consists of 15 residues. Germline V lookup: CDR1 MNHEY, CDR2 SVGAGI. V shed 6 bases and J 3 bases; nucleotides not matched to a gene: 8. In nucleotides, the CDR3 is TGTGCCAGCAGCTCTCTAGCGGGAGTGGGCTACGAGCAGTACTTC. Translated: CASSSLAGVGYEQYF.

V gene TRBV19 combines with J gene TRBJ2-7; tentatively, D is TRBD2 (5 bases). There are 14 residues in the CDR3. V was trimmed by 4 bases and J by 6 bases, leaving 16 bases between them. CDR1 is LNHDA and CDR2 is SQIVND in the germline V gene (reference sequence). The CDR3 region has the DNA TGTGCCAGTAGTAGCGCTCCGGGGATAGGCGAGCAGTACTTC. Translating it yields CASSSAPGIGEQYF.

The chain uses TRBV6-1 and TRBJ1-2; a possible D gene is TRBD1 (5 bases). Trimming cost V 4 bases and J 1 base, with 16 bases left between them. The CDR3 loop spans 16 amino acids. Germline CDR1 is MNHNS and CDR2 is SASEGT. In DNA, the CDR3 is TGTGCCAGCAGTGCAATTGGGGGTCTCTATAACTATGGCTACACCTTC. Encoded protein: CASSAIGGLYNYGYTF.

The chain links TRBV5-1 to TRBJ1-2, with 8 nucleotides matching TRBD1. The J segment lost 9 bases and the V segment lost 3 bases, leaving 16 bases of the junction unmatched. Germline CDR1 and CDR2: SGHRS and YFSETQ. CDR3 length: 16 amino acids. The CDR3: CASSYESPPAGGRYTF. The DNA for the CDR3 is TGCGCCAGCAGCTACGAATCCCCACCGGCAGGGGGCCGCTACACCTTC.

The chain carries TRBV28 and TRBJ1-1; the D is unclear. CDR3 length equals 13 residues. Per the germline V gene, CDR1 is MDHEN and CDR2 is SYDVKM. Trimming took 8 bases from V and 5 from J, leaving 15 bases between them. In DNA form, the CDR3 reads TGTGCCAGCGTCGGACCATTGAGGACTGAAGCTTTCTTT. As protein: CASVGPLRTEAFF.

The chain recombines TRBV5-1 with TRBJ2-1; possibly TRBD1 for D (5 bases). Per the germline V gene, CDR1 is SGHRS and CDR2 is YFSETQ. Trimming stripped 2 bases from V and 5 bases from J, with 8 bases between. This CDR3 has 13 residues. Here the CDR3 reads CASSFLTDNEQFF. DNA for the CDR3: TGCGCCAGCAGCTTCCTGACAGACAATGAGCAGTTCTTC.

The V and J genes are TRBV11-2 and TRBJ1-2; D ambiguous. V gave up 5 bases and J gave up 0 bases, with 4 bases separating them. This CDR3 comprises 12 residues. Germline-derived CDR1 and CDR2 are SGHAT and FQNNGV. CDR3 in amino acids: CASSPANYGYTF. CDR3 bases: TGTGCCAGCAGCCCAGCTAACTATGGCTACACCTTC.

The genes are TRBV7-2 and TRBJ2-3; D unresolved. Trimming took 3 bases from V and 5 from J, leaving 12 bases between them. CDR1 and CDR2 (germline): SGHTA, FQGNSA. This CDR3 region has 14 residues. The CDR3 DNA is TGTGCCAGCAGCTTGGGGTCAGCCTTAGATACGCAGTATTTT. It encodes CASSLGSALDTQYF.

The chain employs TRBV5-1 and TRBJ2-7; 7 bases align to TRBD1. V lost 0 bases to trimming and J lost 5 bases; unmatched junction nucleotides: 2. In germline, CDR1 is SGHRS, CDR2 YFSETQ. There are 13 residues in the CDR3. The CDR3 protein is CASSLVQGNEQYF. The CDR3 region has the DNA TGCGCCAGCAGCTTGGTACAGGGGAACGAGCAGTACTTC.

This chain links TRBV6-1 with TRBJ2-5; D is unresolved. From germline, CDR1 is MNHNS and CDR2 SASEGT. V was trimmed by 8 bases and J by 5 bases, leaving 18 bases between them. This CDR3 region has 14 residues. The CDR3 DNA reads TGTGCCAGCCGATCGTCGTGGATAAAGGAGACCCAGTACTTC. Protein: CASRSSWIKETQYF.

The chain joins TRBV7-9 to TRBJ2-2; TRBD1 aligns across 9 bases. Unmatched junction bases numbered 12, after V lost 6 bases and J lost 4 bases. The CDR3 has 17 residues. Looked up from germline, CDR1 is SEHNR and CDR2 is FQNEAQ (reference sequence). The CDR3 region is CASSPARGQGFTGELFF. The CDR3, as DNA: TGTGCCAGCAGTCCCGCCAGGGGACAGGGCTTCACCGGGGAGCTGTTTTTT. Complete variable domain (other parts from reference TRBV7-9 and TRBJ2-2): DTGVSQNPRHKITKRGQNVTFRCDPISEHNRLYWYRQTLGQGPEFLTYFQNEAQLEKSRLLSDRFSAERPKGSFSTLEIQRTEQGDSAMYLCASSPARGQGFTGELFFGEGSRLTVL.